The 10 T cell receptor beta chains below were found in one sample sequenced in a study of blood T cell repertoires in COVID-19. TCRdb's table, derived via immunoSEQ multiplex PCR, lists solely in-frame clones and lacks some. In the table there are roughly 190,000 clones, roughly 80% of which are singletons. The sample taken for sequencing was peripheral blood. The receptors originated from a woman aged 50 to 65 with acute or convalescent COVID-19.

The rearrangement links TRBV28 to TRBJ1-2; TRBD1 is a possible D gene (5 bases). The CDR3 runs to 17 residues. V gave up 4 bases and J gave up 1 base, with 19 bases separating them. The germline gives CDR1 MDHEN, CDR2 SYDVKM. CDR3 region: CASSSFPSRGSNYGYTF. The CDR3 DNA sequence: TGTGCCAGCAGTTCTTTTCCCTCACGGGGGAGTAACTATGGCTACACCTTC.

The rearrangement uses TRBV6-6 and TRBJ2-2; the D gene is possibly TRBD2 (6 bases). The V end was cut by 8 bases, the J end by 4 bases, with 11 bases between. Looked up from germline, CDR1 is MNHNY and CDR2 is SVGAGI (reference sequence). The CDR3 runs 13 residues. Here the CDR3 reads CASRLVGTGELFF. The CDR3 region has the DNA TGTGCCAGCCGACTAGTGGGCACCGGGGAGCTGTTTTTT.

This clone was seen just once. This chain connects TRBV19 to TRBJ1-2; D is undetermined. Trimming removed 0 bases from V and 4 bases from J, with 18 bases in between. The CDR3 has 17 amino acids. Germline V gene sequence: CDR1 LNHDA, CDR2 SQIVND (reference sequence). The CDR3 nucleotides read TGTGCCAGTAGTATAGATTTATCGACTGCACGCGCCTATGGCTACACCTTC. It codes for CASSIDLSTARAYGYTF.

V gene TRBV7-8 combines with J gene TRBJ2-4; possibly TRBD2 for D (6 bases). V was trimmed by 5 bases and J by 2 bases, leaving 10 bases between them. The CDR3 consists of 14 residues. Germline CDR1 is SGHVS and CDR2 is FQNEAQ. The CDR3 DNA sequence: TGTGCCAGCAGCCTGGGGGGTCCCAAAAACATTCAGTACTTC. It encodes CASSLGGPKNIQYF.

CDR3 bases: TGTGCCAGTAGTATAGGACAGGGGGCCGGCGGGGAGCTGTTTTTT. This encodes CASSIGQGAGGELFF. The rearrangement joins TRBV19 to TRBJ2-2; 10 positions agree with TRBD1. CDR1 and CDR2 from the germline V gene are LNHDA and SQIVND (reference sequence). The J segment lost 7 bases and the V segment lost 1 base, leaving 3 bases of the junction unmatched. The CDR3 totals 15 residues.

This clone has more than one count but fewer than ten. The V call is TRBV6-6, the J call TRBJ2-5; D is possibly TRBD2 (6 bases). Looked up from germline, CDR1 is MNHNY and CDR2 is SVGAGI (reference sequence). This CDR3 spans 14 amino acids. The ends were cut back, 6 bases at V and 5 bases at J, with 16 bases in the middle. CDR3 DNA: TGTGCCAGCAGATCGCCGGGACTGGTGGAGACCCAGTACTTC. Translating gives CASRSPGLVETQYF.

The V gene is TRBV11-2, the J gene TRBJ2-3; D remains unclear. V was trimmed by 5 bases and J by 3 bases, leaving 6 bases between them. CDR1 and CDR2 from the germline V gene are SGHAT and FQNNGV. This CDR3 has 12 residues. CDR3 sequence (DNA): TGTGCCAGCAGCCTCGGGACAGATACGCAGTATTTT. This gives the protein CASSLGTDTQYF.

The chain has TRBV15 and TRBJ1-5; 12 bases match TRBD1. This CDR3 is 18 amino acids long. The V segment lost 1 base and the J segment 7 bases; nucleotides outside the gene matches: 11. From germline, CDR1 is LNHNV and CDR2 YYDKDF (reference sequence). The CDR3 sequence is CATSRGGTGGRVWQPQHF. In DNA form, the CDR3 reads TGTGCCACCAGCAGAGGGGGGACAGGGGGCCGGGTATGGCAGCCCCAGCATTTT.

The rearrangement links TRBV2 to TRBJ1-5; D gene unclear. Trimming took off 9 bases at V and 9 bases at J, with 12 bases between the two ends. Germline CDR1 reads SNHLY; CDR2 reads FYNNEI. The CDR3 sequence is 11 residues long. The CDR3 sequence is CASGRAGPQHF. The CDR3 coding sequence is TGTGCCAGTGGGAGGGCCGGGCCCCAGCATTTT.

The chain recombines TRBV5-4 with TRBJ2-2; the match to TRBD1 covers 7 bases. The CDR3 covers 16 residues. Trimming at V came to 4 bases and at J to 7 bases, leaving 13 bases not matched to a gene. Germline CDR1 SGHNT, CDR2 YYREEE (reference sequence). For the CDR3, the DNA is TGTGCCAGCAGCCCCCCGACAAGGGGGCTTCACGGGGAGCTGTTTTTT. Residues: CASSPPTRGLHGELFF.